Following are 5 T cell receptor beta chains from one sample sequenced in a study of T cells in Graves' hyperthyroidism and ophthalmopathy. Amplification of TCR beta CDR3 regions was performed using RNA transcripts as template. The primer set for the first-round RT-PCR of the TCR CDR3 was HTBI. MiXCR, run by TCRdb on the multiplex PCR reads, gives a single entry per CDR3 protein. The sample consists of 270,000 or so distinct CDR3 sequences, less than 30% of them appearing once. The sequencing sample was made of blood. The receptors shown here come from a man aged 40-49 years with Graves' hyperthyroidism that later progressed to Graves' ophthalmopathy.

This clonotype was picked up a small number of times. V usage is TRBV20-1 and J usage is TRBJ1-4; tentative D call: TRBD1 (6 bases). The CDR3 extends over 13 amino acids. Germline values: CDR1 DFQATT, CDR2 SNEGSKA (reference sequence). The V gene lost 3 bases and the J gene lost 6 bases, with 11 bases spanning the gap. As DNA, the CDR3 is TGCAGTGCTAGTGGGGGGGCGGATGAAAAACTGTTTTTT. This translates into CSASGGADEKLFF.

The chain has TRBV19 and TRBJ1-2; 8 nucleotides match TRBD1. With V trimmed by 3 bases and J by 5 bases, 8 bases remained unmatched. The CDR3 consists of 15 residues. Germline V lookup: CDR1 LNHDA, CDR2 SQIVND (reference sequence). DNA of the CDR3: TGTGCCAGTAGTATGGAGTGGACAGGGATTTATGGCTACACCTTC. This encodes CASSMEWTGIYGYTF.

This clonotype was counted only a few times. The rearrangement uses TRBV15 and TRBJ2-5, with D unclear. Germline CDR1 is LNHNV and CDR2 is YYDKDF (reference sequence). Trimming stripped 0 bases from V and 8 bases from J, with 16 bases between. This CDR3 is built from 15 residues. The CDR3 sequence is CATSRDPGLVGTQYF. The CDR3, as DNA: TGTGCCACCAGCAGAGATCCCGGCTTAGTTGGTACCCAGTACTTC.

This clonotype was observed at least ten times. The V and J genes are TRBV29-1 and TRBJ1-1; no clear D gene. The ends were cut back, 6 bases at V and 6 bases at J, with 14 bases in the middle. Per the germline V gene, CDR1 is SQVTM and CDR2 is ANQGSEA. The CDR3 runs to 12 residues. CDR3 loop: CSVQPDSSEAFF. The CDR3 DNA is TGCAGCGTACAACCGGACTCGTCTGAAGCTTTCTTT.

The rearrangement links TRBV15 to TRBJ2-4; D possibly corresponds to TRBD1 (6 bases). Trimming left V 0 bases short and J 0 bases short, with 12 bases between. The CDR3 is made up of 17 amino acids. Germline values: CDR1 LNHNV, CDR2 YYDKDF (reference sequence). The CDR3 is CATSRDLSGVAKNIQYF. In DNA form, the CDR3 reads TGTGCCACCAGCAGAGATCTTTCAGGGGTAGCCAAAAACATTCAGTACTTC.